This is a list of T cell receptor beta chains from one sample in a study of identical twins. TCRdb used MiXCR to reprocess the 5' RACE reads, holding one entry per CDR3 protein. Seen here are about 660,000 distinct CDR3 sequences, less than 10% observed once, and the top ten hold roughly 0.9%. In addition, the sample was reused for a study of yellow fever vaccine responses in identical twins.

Sequenced: PBMCs. The receptors were sampled from a woman under 30 in good health. Each CDR3 is given with its conserved first and last residue. D genes are given only for firm matches. Clone size is shown for a subset of rows, as once, few, many or a class of expanded clone.

>many|TRBJ1-5|TRBV27|TRBD1
CASSDGQGRRDQPQHF
TGTGCCAGCAGTGACGGACAGGGGAGGAGGGATCAGCCCCAGCATTTT
>few|TRBJ1-4|TRBV7-2|-
CASSLNPLGANEKLFF
TGTGCCAGCAGCTTAAATCCCCTGGGGGCTAATGAAAAACTGTTTTTT
>few|TRBJ2-1|TRBV5-6|TRBD2
CASSLGSGGSSYNEQFF
TGTGCCAGCAGCTTGGGTAGCGGGGGTAGCTCCTACAATGAGCAGTTCTTC
>-|TRBJ2-1|TRBV30|-
CAYTDPPSYNEQFF
TGTGCCTATACGGACCCACCCTCCTACAATGAGCAGTTCTTC
>few|TRBJ2-2|TRBV10-2|TRBD2
CASSEMSGSNTGELFF
TGCGCCAGCAGTGAGATGAGCGGGAGTAACACCGGGGAGCTGTTTTTT
>few|TRBJ2-5|TRBV30|TRBD2
CAWRLAGAVETQYF
TGTGCCTGGAGGCTAGCGGGAGCGGTGGAGACCCAGTACTTC
>few|TRBJ2-7|TRBV27|-
CASSRSSITKYEQYF
TGTGCCAGCAGCAGGTCGTCGATTACGAAGTACGAGCAGTACTTC
>-|TRBJ2-1|TRBV5-6|-
CASTTPKRTSSYNEQFF
TGTGCCAGCACTACCCCAAAGCGGACCAGCTCCTACAATGAGCAGTTCTTC
>many|TRBJ2-2|TRBV29-1|TRBD1
CSVGGDRANTGELFF
TGCAGCGTTGGGGGAGACAGGGCGAACACCGGGGAGCTGTTTTTT
>few|TRBJ2-2|TRBV6-2/TRBV6-3|-
CASSYGVSGELFF
TGTGCCAGCAGTTACGGAGTTTCCGGGGAGCTGTTTTTT
>few|TRBJ2-1|TRBV20-1|-
CSARVSMGKYNEQFF
TGCAGTGCTAGAGTCTCCATGGGAAAGTACAATGAGCAGTTCTTC
>few|TRBJ2-4|TRBV9|TRBD2
CASSVGASGGKNIQYF
TGTGCCAGCAGCGTAGGAGCTAGCGGTGGCAAAAACATTCAGTACTTC
>-|TRBJ2-7|TRBV7-2|-
CASSPGDLTYEQYF
TGTGCCAGCAGCCCGGGAGATCTCACCTACGAGCAGTACTTC
>-|TRBJ1-2|TRBV6-1|TRBD1
CASSRERDRGQGYTF
TGTGCCAGCAGTCGAGAAAGGGACAGGGGGCAAGGCTACACCTTC
>many|TRBJ2-6|TRBV29-1|-
CSVVEASGANVLTF
TGCAGCGTTGTAGAGGCCTCTGGGGCCAACGTCCTGACTTTC
>many|TRBJ2-7|TRBV4-1|TRBD2
CASSRSGSLSYEQYF
TGCGCCAGCAGCCGTAGCGGGAGTCTGTCCTACGAGCAGTACTTC
>-|TRBJ1-2|TRBV6-6|-
CASSQDMRNGYTF
TGTGCCAGCAGCCAGGACATGAGAAATGGCTACACCTTC
>many|TRBJ2-4|TRBV12-3/TRBV12-4|-
CASTPMPGVAAKNIQYF
TGTGCCAGCACGCCCATGCCGGGGGTAGCGGCCAAAAACATTCAGTACTTC
>many|TRBJ2-3|TRBV11-2|TRBD2
CASSLRAGGLLVGDTQYF
TGTGCCAGCAGCTTGAGAGCGGGGGGGCTGTTGGTAGGAGATACGCAGTATTTT
>many|TRBJ2-1|TRBV20-1|-
CSAILKSDEQFF
TGCAGTGCTATTCTGAAGAGCGATGAGCAGTTCTTC
>few|TRBJ2-7|TRBV6-4|-
CASSDFFRITYYEQYF
TGTGCCAGCAGTGACTTTTTCCGAATTACTTACTACGAGCAGTACTTC
>-|TRBJ2-2|TRBV6-1|TRBD1
CAGRDRNTGELFF
TGTGCCGGTAGGGACAGAAACACCGGGGAGCTGTTTTTT
>many|TRBJ2-3|TRBV5-1|-
CASSLTMADTQYF
TGCGCCAGCAGCTTAACGATGGCAGATACGCAGTATTTT
>many|TRBJ2-3|TRBV10-3|-
CAISSREGAADTQYF
TGTGCCATCAGTAGTCGGGAGGGGGCAGCAGATACGCAGTATTTT
>-|TRBJ2-7|TRBV20-1|-
CSARVEPSEQYF
TGCAGTGCTAGAGTGGAGCCCTCAGAGCAGTACTTC
>few|TRBJ2-7|TRBV9|TRBD2
CASSVEGPGGGEQYF
TGTGCCAGCAGCGTAGAAGGCCCGGGGGGGGGCGAGCAGTACTTC
>few|TRBJ2-1|TRBV28|TRBD2
CASSFLAGGLGEQFF
TGTGCCAGCAGTTTTCTAGCGGGAGGGTTGGGTGAGCAGTTCTTC
>few|TRBJ1-1|TRBV19|-
CASSLLSGGTEAFF
TGTGCCAGTAGCCTCCTCTCGGGGGGCACTGAAGCTTTCTTT
>-|TRBJ2-7|TRBV7-3|-
CASSLGGGLGYEQYF
TGTGCCAGCAGCTTAGGTGGAGGTCTAGGCTACGAGCAGTACTTC
>few|TRBJ2-7|TRBV4-1|TRBD1
CASSFQTGPYEQYF
TGCGCCAGCAGCTTCCAGACAGGGCCCTACGAGCAGTACTTC
>-|TRBJ1-5|TRBV11-2|-
CASSLAVGQPQHF
TGTGCCAGCAGCTTAGCAGTAGGCCAGCCCCAGCATTTT
>few|TRBJ2-1|TRBV10-3|TRBD1
CAISESLGQGARDEQFF
TGTGCCATCAGTGAGAGCTTGGGACAGGGGGCGCGGGATGAGCAGTTCTTC
>-|TRBJ2-3|TRBV12-3/TRBV12-4|TRBD2
CASSRGLAELAQYF
TGTGCCAGCAGTCGAGGGCTAGCGGAGCTGGCGCAGTATTTT
>-|TRBJ2-7|TRBV20-1|TRBD1
CSARGATGAPSYEQYF
TGCAGTGCTAGAGGCGCGACAGGGGCTCCCTCCTACGAGCAGTACTTC
>few|TRBJ2-3|TRBV7-2|-
CASSEHGAYTDTQYF
TGTGCCAGCAGCGAACACGGGGCCTACACAGATACGCAGTATTTT
>few|TRBJ1-1|TRBV7-9|-
CASSFPRQVSAEAFF
TGTGCCAGCAGCTTTCCGCGCCAGGTCTCAGCTGAAGCTTTCTTT